Listed below are T cell receptor beta chains from one sample, sequenced in a study of tumor-infiltrating lymphocytes in primary liver carcinoma. Using its own MiXCR run on the multiplex PCR reads, TCRdb lists one record per CDR3 protein. The data show 300,000 to 350,000 distinct CDR3 sequences, with around three fifths seen just once and under 8.5% held by the top ten. Sample: peripheral blood. These receptor sequences come from a man in his forties with primary liver carcinoma and hepatitis B virus infection. Each CDR3 is given with its conserved first and last residue. D genes are given only for firm matches. A clone size is listed for some rows: how often the clone was seen (once, few, many), or a class if it is expanded.

length | J | D | V | size | CDR3 | DNA
15 | TRBJ2-2 | - | TRBV12-3/TRBV12-4 | - | CASSLTRGDIGELFF | TGTGCCAGCAGTCTCACGAGGGGGGACATCGGGGAGCTGTTTTTT
14 | TRBJ1-5 | - | TRBV12-3/TRBV12-4 | - | CASSLVGEGRPQHF | TGTGCCAGCAGTTTAGTTGGGGAGGGGAGGCCCCAGCATTTT
12 | TRBJ2-2 | - | TRBV12-3/TRBV12-4 | - | CANSPGTGELFF | TGTGCCAACAGCCCAGGGACCGGGGAGCTGTTTTTT
14 | TRBJ1-5 | - | TRBV30 | - | CAWSGNGRDQPQHF | TGTGCCTGGAGCGGCAATGGAAGGGATCAGCCCCAGCATTTT
18 | TRBJ2-7 | TRBD2 | TRBV6-6 | - | CASSYSANQGLIAYEQYF | TGTGCCAGCAGTTACTCGGCAAATCAGGGACTAATCGCCTACGAGCAGTACTTC
16 | TRBJ2-7 | - | TRBV11-2 | - | CTSSPGMGRDSYEQYF | TGTACCAGCAGCCCCGGGATGGGCAGGGACTCCTACGAGCAGTACTTC
15 | TRBJ1-2 | - | TRBV4-2 | many | CASSQDHGRVYGYTF | TGTGCCAGCAGCCAAGATCACGGCAGGGTCTATGGCTACACCTTC
15 | TRBJ2-5 | - | TRBV5-1 | - | CASSLRAGNQETQYF | TGCGCCAGCAGCTTGCGGGCAGGGAACCAAGAGACCCAGTACTTC
15 | TRBJ1-2 | TRBD1 | TRBV12-3/TRBV12-4 | - | CASSLGLGQGFGYTF | TGTGCCAGCAGTTTAGGGCTGGGACAGGGGTTTGGCTACACCTTC
12 | TRBJ2-7 | - | TRBV11-2 | - | CDSSLEPLEQYF | TGTGACAGCAGCTTAGAACCTCTAGAGCAGTACTTC
13 | TRBJ2-5 | TRBD2 | TRBV9 | - | CASSPLASETQYF | TGTGCCAGCAGCCCACTAGCGTCGGAGACCCAGTACTTC
17 | TRBJ1-2 | - | TRBV6-4 | few | CASSDSINTGDWNGYTF | TGTGCCAGCAGTGACTCGATAAATACCGGGGACTGGAATGGCTACACCTTC
12 | TRBJ1-5 | - | TRBV7-9 | - | CASSFTGEPQHF | TGTGCCAGCAGCTTTACAGGAGAGCCCCAGCATTTT
13 | TRBJ2-5 | - | TRBV11-2 | - | CASSTDMKETQYF | TGTGCCAGCAGCACAGATATGAAAGAGACCCAGTACTTC
16 | TRBJ2-3 | TRBD2 | TRBV11-2 | - | CASSPNSGLSTDMQYF | TGTGCCAGCAGCCCCAATAGCGGGCTTAGCACGGATATGCAGTATTTT
15 | TRBJ2-7 | TRBD2 | TRBV12-3/TRBV12-4 | once | CASNRGVDYNYEQYF | TGTGCCAGCAACCGGGGGGTGGACTACAACTACGAGCAGTACTTC
15 | TRBJ2-4 | - | TRBV6-6 | once | CVSSSPDLAKNIQYF | TGTGTCAGCAGTTCCCCGGACTTAGCCAAAAACATTCAGTACTTC
13 | TRBJ2-7 | - | TRBV11-2 | many | CASSLVRDEGQYF | TGTGCCAGCAGCTTAGTCCGGGACGAGGGGCAGTACTTC
16 | TRBJ2-2 | TRBD2 | TRBV11-2 | few | CASSLVALAGTGELFF | TGTGCCAGCAGCTTAGTGGCGCTAGCGGGAACCGGGGAGCTGTTTTTT
17 | TRBJ2-4 | - | TRBV11-2 | once | CASSLHTRCNPANIQYF | TGTGCCAGCAGCCTCCATACCAGGTGTAACCCCGCGAACATTCAGTACTTC
15 | TRBJ2-3 | - | TRBV11-2 | many | CASSGVGQATDTQYF | TGTGCCAGCAGCGGAGTAGGGCAGGCCACAGATACGCAGTATTTT